Listed here are 2 T cell receptor beta chains from one sample, sequenced in a study of STAT5B mutations in CD4+ large granular lymphocyte leukemia. Some clones are missing from TCRdb's copy, which holds only in-frame ones; the method was immunoSEQ multiplex PCR. The sample holds 35,000 or so clones; around nine tenths are singletons and the top ten take less than 3.5%. Sequencing used CD4+ T cells from blood buffy coats. All receptors come from a human donor in good health.

V usage is TRBV5-4 and J usage is TRBJ2-6; 10 positions agree with TRBD1. CDR1 and CDR2 from the germline V gene are SGHNT and YYREEE (reference sequence). Trimming took 5 bases from V and 2 from J; bases not matched to a gene: 7. The CDR3 consists of 17 residues. The CDR3 bases are TGTGCCAGCAGAGCGACAGGGGGCGCCGCTGGGGCCAACGTCCTGACTTTC. It is translated as CASRATGGAAGANVLTF.

The rearrangement uses TRBV29-1 and TRBJ2-3; D possibly matches TRBD1 or TRBD2 (5 bases each). This CDR3 comprises 13 residues. CDR1 is SQVTM, CDR2 ANQGSEA, per germline. V lost 3 bases and J 1 base, leaving 8 bases between the germline ends. The CDR3: CSVDQGGTDTQYF. CDR3 bases: TGCAGCGTTGATCAGGGAGGCACAGATACGCAGTATTTT.